These 31 T cell receptor beta chains came from one sample sequenced in a study of T cells in Graves' hyperthyroidism and ophthalmopathy. Amplification of TCR beta CDR3 regions was performed using RNA transcripts as template. TCR CDR3 regions were first amplified by RT-PCR with HTBI primers. From the multiplex PCR reads, TCRdb called clonotypes with MiXCR, one entry per CDR3 protein. In the table there are some 600,000 distinct CDR3 sequences, around 14% of which are singletons. Sequenced input: blood. Receptors originate from a young woman with Graves' hyperthyroidism that later progressed to Graves' ophthalmopathy.

This clonotype was picked up many times. J is TRBJ1-5 and V is TRBV6-2 or TRBV6-3; D is perhaps TRBD1 (6 bases). V gave up 6 bases and J gave up 2 bases, with 14 bases separating them. From germline, CDR1 is MNHEY and CDR2 SVGEGT. The CDR3 is made up of 15 amino acids. The CDR3, as DNA: TGTGCCAGCAGAGGTACAGGGATTGGCAATCAGCCCCAGCATTTT. Translated: CASRGTGIGNQPQHF.

This clonotype was seen at least ten times. V gene TRBV19 combines with J gene TRBJ1-1; 12 bases are shared with TRBD1. CDR3 size: 14 residues. In germline, CDR1 is LNHDA, CDR2 SQIVND (reference sequence). V shed 5 bases, J shed 11 bases, and the junction held 9 bases outside the gene matches. The CDR3 sequence: CASSRSGTGGVAFF. The DNA of the CDR3 is TGTGCCAGTAGTCGTTCCGGGACAGGGGGCGTCGCTTTCTTT.

This clonotype was detected many times. The chain has TRBV12-3 or TRBV12-4 and TRBJ1-2; D call uncertain. The CDR3 runs to 12 residues. V was clipped by 3 bases and J by 5 bases, with 7 bases between them. The CDR3 nucleotides are TGTGCCAGCAGTTTTGGAGGGTATGGCTACACCTTC. Its translation is CASSFGGYGYTF.

This clonotype was detected many times. This chain's CDR3 is CASSGIRFLAASTDTQYF. CDR3 nucleotide sequence: TGTGCCAGCAGTGGAATCCGATTTCTAGCGGCTAGCACAGATACGCAGTATTTT. This sequence joins TRBV6-1 and TRBJ2-3, with 7 bases that match TRBD2. The germline V gene encodes CDR1 MNHNS and CDR2 SASEGT. This CDR3 is 18 amino acids long. J was trimmed by 0 bases and V by 4 bases; bases with no gene match: 13.

This clonotype has only a few counts. Mismatch with germline at one junction end may stem from a read error. The chain joins TRBV7-3 to TRBJ2-5, with D perhaps matching TRBD2 (7 bases). The CDR3 loop spans 13 amino acids. The V gene's germline CDR1 is SGHTA and CDR2 FQGTGA. CDR3 residues: CAGSRGAEETQYF. CDR3 DNA sequence: TGTGCCGGCAGCCGGGGGGCCGAAGAGACCCAGTACTTC.

The sample holds many counts of this clonotype. The chain employs TRBV6-1 and TRBJ2-7; 7 bases map to TRBD1. Germline CDR1 and CDR2: MNHNS and SASEGT. This CDR3 is built from 14 residues. The trim removed 5 bases at V and 2 bases at J, leaving 6 bases unmatched. The CDR3 here is CASSTGQNTYEQYF. In DNA, the CDR3 is TGTGCCAGCAGTACGGGACAGAACACCTACGAGCAGTACTTC.

This clonotype was seen many times. V is TRBV28 and J is TRBJ2-6; D ambiguous. Trimming pared 9 bases from V and 0 bases from J, leaving 9 bases between. The germline gives CDR1 MDHEN, CDR2 SYDVKM. There are 14 residues in the CDR3. This CDR3 reads CASGRSSGANVLTF. CDR3 bases: TGTGCCAGTGGACGGAGCTCTGGGGCCAACGTCCTGACTTTC.

This clonotype has ten or more counts. The genes are TRBV11-2 and TRBJ2-7, with 9 bases lining up with TRBD1. V lost 2 bases, J lost 0 bases, and 2 bases stayed unmatched. In germline, CDR1 is SGHAT, CDR2 FQNNGV. The CDR3 extends over 15 amino acids. CDR3 in amino acids: CASSLNRGLSYEQYF. Here the CDR3 DNA reads TGTGCCAGCAGCTTAAACAGGGGGCTCTCCTACGAGCAGTACTTC.

This clonotype has a count of ten or more. The chain links TRBV2 to TRBJ2-7, with TRBD2 matching 8 bases. With 7 bases clipped from V and 2 bases from J, the junction kept 7 bases outside the gene matches. CDR3 size: 14 residues. Per the germline V gene, CDR1 is SNHLY and CDR2 is FYNNEI. In DNA, the CDR3 is TGTGCCAGCAAACTAGCGGATATAACCTACGAGCAGTACTTC. Translating it yields CASKLADITYEQYF.

This clonotype was counted ten times or more. J is TRBJ1-2 and V is TRBV12-3 or TRBV12-4; D gene ambiguous. There are 13 residues in the CDR3. V was trimmed by 7 bases and J by 0 bases, leaving 9 bases between them. The CDR3 here is CASTYHSNYGYTF. The CDR3 DNA reads as TGTGCCAGCACCTACCATTCTAACTATGGCTACACCTTC.

This clonotype was seen at least ten times. V and J are TRBV20-1 and TRBJ1-5; TRBD1 aligns across 9 bases. This CDR3 spans 14 amino acids. The junction had 7 bases not matched to a gene; V was cut back by 6 bases and J by 4 bases. From germline, CDR1 is DFQATT and CDR2 SNEGSKA (reference sequence). The CDR3 loop is CSANDRGVNQPQHF. The CDR3 bases are TGCAGTGCAAATGACAGGGGGGTAAATCAGCCCCAGCATTTT.

This clonotype was seen ten or more times. The chain carries TRBV2 and TRBJ1-4, with a possible D match to TRBD1 (5 bases). This CDR3 region has 13 residues. Germline V lookup: CDR1 SNHLY, CDR2 FYNNEI. Trimming took 8 bases from V and 8 from J, leaving 15 bases between them. The CDR3 reads CASRWDSSEKLFF. In nucleotides, the CDR3 is TGTGCCAGCCGCTGGGACTCGAGCGAAAAACTGTTTTTT.

This clonotype was observed at least ten times. This chain links TRBV28 with TRBJ2-5; D is uncertain. The ends were cut back, 4 bases at V and 3 bases at J, with 18 bases in the middle. CDR3 length: 16 amino acids. CDR1 and CDR2 (germline): MDHEN, SYDVKM. The CDR3 spells CASSSPNPGDKETQYF. Here the CDR3 DNA reads TGTGCCAGCAGTTCCCCAAACCCCGGCGACAAAGAGACCCAGTACTTC.

This clonotype has just a few counts. This may be a read error, as it is one base from a much larger clone. The chain has TRBV27 and TRBJ1-1; D might be TRBD1 (5 bases). V lost 5 bases, J lost 4 bases, and 11 bases lay in between. CDR3 size: 13 residues. The germline V gene encodes CDR1 MNHEY and CDR2 SMNVEV (reference sequence). CDR3 coding DNA: TGTGCCAGCAGTGACCCAGGGTCCACTGAAGCTTTCTTT. It specifies CASSDPGSTEAFF.

This clonotype has a count of ten or more. The chain's CDR3 is CASSLRRGLEEKLFF. For the CDR3, the DNA is TGTGCCAGCAGCCTAAGACGGGGGTTGGAGGAAAAACTGTTTTTT. V is TRBV7-2 and J is TRBJ1-4, with a tentative D call TRBD1 (5 bases). The V gene's germline CDR1 is SGHTA and CDR2 FQGNSA. The CDR3 spans 15 residues. Trimming cost V 5 bases and J 8 bases, with 18 bases left between them.

This clonotype was counted ten times or more. The chain carries TRBV27 and TRBJ2-1; D unclear. Germline V gene sequence: CDR1 MNHEY, CDR2 SMNVEV (reference sequence). The CDR3 is 12 amino acids. Between the trimmed V and J ends, which lost 6 bases and 9 bases, there was a span of 12 bases. CDR3 DNA sequence: TGTGCCAGCAGCGGAACGGGTGGTGAGCAGTTCTTC. Protein sequence: CASSGTGGEQFF.

For this clonotype: A much larger clone is a single base away; this may be a read error. The J gene is TRBJ1-5, the V gene TRBV29-1; a possible D gene is TRBD1 (6 bases). Germline V gives CDR1 SQVTM, CDR2 ANQGSEA. The CDR3 loop spans 13 amino acids. The germline V and J ends were trimmed by 8 bases and 3 bases, with 14 bases remaining between them. CDR3 nucleotides: TGCAGCATCACACAGGGTTCCAATCAGCCCCAGCATTTT. Translation: CSITQGSNQPQHF.

The chain is built from TRBV29-1 and TRBJ2-3; maybe TRBD2 (6 bases). V was cut by 4 bases and J by 2 bases, with 16 bases left in between. The CDR3 is 15 residues long. Per germline, CDR1 SQVTM and CDR2 ANQGSEA. CDR3: CSVATGLSFTDTQYF. Written as DNA, the CDR3 is TGCAGCGTTGCTACAGGACTAAGCTTCACAGATACGCAGTATTTT.

This clonotype was counted at least ten times. The gene calls are TRBV30 and TRBJ1-2, with D tentatively TRBD1 (5 bases). This CDR3 has 13 residues. Between the trimmed V and J ends, which lost 3 bases and 5 bases, there was a span of 13 bases. Germline CDR1 and CDR2: GTSNPN and SVGIG (reference sequence). The CDR3 sequence: CAWSRGLRYGYTF. DNA for the CDR3: TGTGCCTGGAGCCGGGGACTGCGTTATGGCTACACCTTC.

CDR3 coding DNA: TGTGCCAGCAGTGTGGGACGGTCCTACGAGCAGTACTTC. This sequence encodes CASSVGRSYEQYF. The chain links TRBV25-1 to TRBJ2-7; tentatively, D is TRBD1 or TRBD2 (5 bases each). Germline CDR1 and CDR2: MGHDK and SYGVNS. This CDR3 has 13 amino acids. V was pared by 4 bases and J by 1 base, with 8 bases between.

This clonotype was seen repeatedly, ten times or more. The chain recombines TRBV18 with TRBJ2-1; the match to TRBD1 covers 9 bases. The CDR3 has 15 residues. V shed 4 bases and J 2 bases; nucleotides not matched to a gene: 3. Germline assignment: CDR1 KGHSH and CDR2 LQKENI. This CDR3 reads CASSHRDRAYNEQFF. CDR3 DNA sequence: TGTGCCAGCTCACACCGGGACAGGGCCTACAATGAGCAGTTCTTC.

Ten or more counts support this clonotype. The chain links TRBV12-3 or TRBV12-4 to TRBJ1-6; 9 bases align to TRBD1. The CDR3 totals 19 residues. The ends lost 6 bases at V and 1 base at J; junction bases unmatched: 13. For the CDR3, the DNA is TGTGCCAGCAGAACCGGGACAGGGCAGATAGGGTCCTATAATTCACCCCTCCACTTT. Amino acid sequence: CASRTGTGQIGSYNSPLHF.

The chain joins TRBV5-1 to TRBJ2-1; D is unresolved. Deletions cut 3 bases from V and 2 bases from J, with 15 bases between. The CDR3 spans 16 residues. The germline CDR1 and CDR2 sequences are SGHRS and YFSETQ. The CDR3 is CASSWPRADPYNEQFF. CDR3 bases: TGCGCCAGCAGCTGGCCACGGGCGGATCCCTACAATGAGCAGTTCTTC.

The chain carries TRBV25-1 and TRBJ2-3; weak D call: TRBD2 (7 bases). Germline V gives CDR1 MGHDK, CDR2 SYGVNS. Between the trimmed V and J ends, which lost 8 bases and 0 bases, there was a span of 15 bases. This CDR3 spans 15 amino acids. CDR3 sequence (DNA): TGTGCCAGCGAGGGGGACTACCATAGCACAGATACGCAGTATTTT. Translating it yields CASEGDYHSTDTQYF. Looking up the rest from reference TRBV25-1 and TRBJ2-3 gives the full variable domain: EADIYQTPRYLVIGTGKKITLECSQTMGHDKMYWYQQDPGMELHLIHYSYGVNSTEKGDLSSESTVSRIRTEHFPLTLESARPSHTSQYLCASEGDYHSTDTQYFGPGTRLTVL.

Ten or more counts support this clonotype. The rearrangement links TRBV2 to TRBJ2-7; D possibly matches TRBD1 or TRBD2 (5 bases each). Germline CDR1 reads SNHLY; CDR2 reads FYNNEI. The CDR3 is 13 amino acids. With 8 bases removed from V and 4 bases from J, the gap between germline ends came to 15 bases. The CDR3: CASERDLGYEQYF. CDR3 DNA: TGTGCCAGCGAAAGGGACCTAGGATACGAGCAGTACTTC.

This clonotype was detected ten times or more. The chain combines TRBV12-3 or TRBV12-4 with TRBJ2-7; TRBD1 or TRBD2 may be the D gene (6 bases each). V shed 3 bases and J shed 1 base, with 13 bases lying between them. This CDR3 is 15 amino acids long. The CDR3 nucleotides read TGTGCCAGCAGTTTTGGAGGGGGTATATCCTACGAGCAGTACTTC. Its protein product is CASSFGGGISYEQYF.

The rearrangement links TRBV19 to TRBJ1-4; D gene ambiguous. The V gene's germline CDR1 is LNHDA and CDR2 SQIVND (reference sequence). This CDR3 comprises 12 residues. The V end lost 7 bases, the J end lost 5 bases, and 8 bases lay between the germline ends. The CDR3 nucleotides read TGTGCCAGTAATCCCGGGAATGAAAAACTGTTTTTT. Amino acids: CASNPGNEKLFF.

The chain is built from TRBV19 and TRBJ1-5; TRBD1 is a possible D gene (6 bases). The CDR3 spans 15 residues. Germline loops: CDR1 LNHDA, CDR2 SQIVND (reference sequence). V was pared by 1 base and J by 3 bases, with 10 bases between. The CDR3 is CASSIGAGANQPQHF. CDR3 DNA: TGTGCCAGTAGTATAGGGGCAGGGGCCAATCAGCCCCAGCATTTT.

This clonotype was found a few times. This rearrangement joins TRBV10-2 to TRBJ2-1, with D perhaps TRBD1 (5 bases). The CDR3 runs to 12 residues. Germline loops: CDR1 WSHSY, CDR2 SAAADI. Trimming removed 2 bases from V and 10 bases from J, with 9 bases in between. The CDR3 nucleotides are TGCGCCAGCAGTGAGCTTGGGGCAGAGCAGTTCTTC. This translates into CASSELGAEQFF.

This clonotype has at least ten counts. This chain links TRBV27 with TRBJ1-2; 8 bases are a match to TRBD1. The CDR3 runs 15 residues. Germline CDR1 is MNHEY and CDR2 is SMNVEV (reference sequence). Unmatched junction bases numbered 13, after V lost 8 bases and J lost 5 bases. CDR3 loop: CASSKDSGTGYGYTF. For the CDR3, the DNA is TGTGCCAGCTCCAAAGATTCCGGGACAGGTTATGGCTACACCTTC.

This clonotype was seen more than once but under ten times. This chain joins TRBV5-5 and TRBJ2-3; D is possibly TRBD2 (6 bases). Germline CDR1 is SGHKS and CDR2 is YYEKEE (reference sequence). V lost 1 base and J lost 2, with 8 bases in between. The CDR3 contains 14 residues. In DNA form, the CDR3 reads TGTGCCAGCAGCTTGCCGGACTACACAGATACGCAGTATTTT. Amino acids: CASSLPDYTDTQYF.